These T cell receptor beta chains were read from a single sample in a study of OX40 agonist ivuxolimab in advanced cancers. Sequencing used immunoSEQ multiplex PCR; TCRdb keeps in-frame clones, though not all of them. Of about 47,000 clones in the sample, around 80% are singletons; the top ten hold roughly 25%. Sequences were derived from CD4+ or CD8+ T cells sorted from blood, sampled in a trial of the OX40 agonist ivuxolimab. The receptor set was obtained from an adult with an advanced solid tumor such as melanoma, head and neck, liver or kidney cancer. CDR3s include the opening cysteine and the closing phenylalanine or tryptophan. The D gene is left open where the match is weak. Only part of the rows carry a size: once, few, many, or a class if the clone is expanded.

>TRBJ2-7|.|.|TRBV30
TGTGCCTGGTCGAACAGACATTCATCCTACGAGCAGTACTTC
CAWSNRHSSYEQYF
>TRBJ2-7|.|many|TRBV28
TGTGCCAGCAGTTCCCGGACCCAAATGCCATACTTC
CASSSRTQMPYF
>TRBJ1-5|.|.|TRBV19
TGTGCCAGTAGTATAAGTTCCGGAGTGGGGGATCGGCCCCAGCATTTT
CASSISSGVGDRPQHF
>TRBJ2-6|.|.|TRBV9
TGTGCCAGCAGCGTAGGAACAGCGGACTCTGGGGCCAACGTCCTGACTTTC
CASSVGTADSGANVLTF
>TRBJ1-2|TRBD1|.|TRBV7-9
TGTGCCAGCCCACAGGGGGAAACTGGCTATGGCTACACCTTC
CASPQGETGYGYTF
>TRBJ2-7|TRBD1|.|TRBV27
TGTGCCAGCAGTTTAATGGGACAGATCTACGAGCAGTACTTC
CASSLMGQIYEQYF
>TRBJ2-4|.|.|TRBV7-9
TGTGCCAGCAGCCCGCTGGACGGCCTAACCAAAAACATTCAGTACTTC
CASSPLDGLTKNIQYF
>TRBJ2-2|.|.|TRBV19
TGTGCCAGTAGTATATCGGCCACAACCGGGGAGCTGTTTTTT
CASSISATTGELFF
>TRBJ1-3|.|.|TRBV5-1
TGCGCCAGCAGCTTGGTCCCCACTGGAAACTCTGGAAACACCATATATTTT
CASSLVPTGNSGNTIYF
>TRBJ2-7|.|.|TRBV28
TGTGCCAGCAGGGAGACAGGTGGAAATCACGAGCAGTACTTC
CASRETGGNHEQYF
>TRBJ1-5|.|.|TRBV19
TGTGCCAGTAGTATTAGGTACAGTGAGAATCAGCCCCAGCATTTT
CASSIRYSENQPQHF
>TRBJ2-1|TRBD2|.|TRBV6-1
TGTGCCAGCAGTTATAGCGGGTCCTACAATGAGCAGTTCTTC
CASSYSGSYNEQFF
>TRBJ2-7|TRBD1|.|TRBV4-3
TGCGCCAGCAGCCAAGCCGGGGACAGGGGCTATAACGAGCAGTACTTC
CASSQAGDRGYNEQYF
>TRBJ1-2|TRBD1|once|TRBV11-2
TGTGCCAGCAGTCCAACTGGGACAGGCGTGGGTTATGGCTACACCTTC
CASSPTGTGVGYGYTF
>TRBJ2-1|.|.|TRBV28
TGTGCCAGCACCTGGGGGGCTGGGGACAATGAGCAGTTCTTC
CASTWGAGDNEQFF
>TRBJ2-5|.|.|TRBV5-1
TGCGCCAGCAGCCCGGACGGGGAGTGGGAGACCCAGTACTTC
CASSPDGEWETQYF
>TRBJ1-1|.|.|TRBV10-2
TGCGCCAGCAGTGCTCCGGCAGGGCTTGACACTGAAGCTTTCTTT
CASSAPAGLDTEAFF
>TRBJ2-5|.|.|TRBV28
TGTGCCAGCAGTTTAGCAGGGGTCCAAGAGACCCAGTACTTC
CASSLAGVQETQYF
>TRBJ2-5|TRBD2|.|TRBV4-1
TGCGCCAGCAGTCAAGCGGGGGAAGAGACCCAGTACTTC
CASSQAGEETQYF
>TRBJ2-7|.|.|TRBV7-2
TGTGCCAGCAGCCCGGGACTCGCCGAGCAGTACTTC
CASSPGLAEQYF
>TRBJ2-1|TRBD1|.|TRBV15
TGTGCCACCAGCAGGGACAGGGGGTCCTACAATGAGCAGTTCTTC
CATSRDRGSYNEQFF
>TRBJ2-7|TRBD1|.|TRBV7-9
TGTGCCAGCAGCGTTACAGGGGCCTACGAGCAGTACTTC
CASSVTGAYEQYF
>TRBJ2-5|.|.|TRBV7-9
TGTGCCAGCAGCTTAGGAGCGGTGGAGACCCAGTACTTC
CASSLGAVETQYF
>TRBJ2-1|.|.|TRBV11-1
TGTGCCAGCAGCTTAAAGGGACAACAGACGGTCGGGCAGTTCTTC
CASSLKGQQTVGQFF
>TRBJ2-1|.|medium-sized|TRBV4-2
TGTGCCAGCAGCCAAGATACCAGCGGCCCATACAATGAGCAGTTCTTC
CASSQDTSGPYNEQFF
>TRBJ1-2|.|.|TRBV4-2
TGTGCCAGCAGCCAAGAGGGGAATGTGGAACCTGGCTACACCTTC
CASSQEGNVEPGYTF
>TRBJ2-7|TRBD1|medium-sized|TRBV10-1
TGCGCCAGTATGACAGGGACCGACGAGCAGTACTTC
CASMTGTDEQYF
>TRBJ2-1|TRBD2|few|TRBV6-4
TGTGCCAGCAGTGCGGCGGGGGACTCCTACAATGAGCAGTTCTTC
CASSAAGDSYNEQFF
>TRBJ2-7|TRBD2|.|TRBV27
TGTGCCTCGGGACTAGCGAACTCCTACGAGCAGTACTTC
CASGLANSYEQYF
>TRBJ1-1|.|.|TRBV27
TGTGCCAGCAGTTTAAGGGGGACTGAAGCTTTCTTT
CASSLRGTEAFF
>TRBJ1-1|.|.|TRBV2
TGTGCCCACAAGGTTAACACTGAAGCTTTCTTT
CAHKVNTEAFF
>TRBJ1-2|.|.|TRBV29-1
TGCAGCGTGAGGTCGGCAGCACCTCATGGCTACACCTTC
CSVRSAAPHGYTF
>TRBJ2-7|TRBD1|.|TRBV29-1
TGCAGCGTCCTCTTGACAGGGGGCGAGCAGTACTTC
CSVLLTGGEQYF
>TRBJ1-1|TRBD1|.|TRBV5-1
TGCGCCAGCAGGGCGGGACAGGGCTTGAACACTGAAGCTTTCTTT
CASRAGQGLNTEAFF
>TRBJ2-7|.|.|TRBV27
TGTGCCAGCAGTTTACGCGGGCACGAGCAGTACTTC
CASSLRGHEQYF
>TRBJ2-7|.|.|TRBV20-1
TGCAGTGCTAGGAGGGGTTACGAGCAGTACTTC
CSARRGYEQYF
>TRBJ2-5|.|.|TRBV7-6
TGTGCCAGCAGTCCAGGACATGTCCAAGAGACCCAGTACTTC
CASSPGHVQETQYF
>TRBJ1-5|.|once|TRBV7-2
TGTGCCAGCAGCTTAGTTCCCGGCAATCAGCCCCAGCATTTT
CASSLVPGNQPQHF
>TRBJ1-1|.|.|TRBV6-1
TGTGCCAGCAGTGAAGACGGAGGGTCGAACACTGAAGCTTTCTTT
CASSEDGGSNTEAFF
>TRBJ2-5|TRBD2|.|TRBV27
TGTGCCAGCAGTTTATTGGGGGGAGGGCCGGGAGAGACCCAGTACTTC
CASSLLGGGPGETQYF
>TRBJ2-1|.|.|TRBV15
TGTGCCACCAGCAGAGGGGCGGAGGGACGTGGTGAGCAGTTCTTC
CATSRGAEGRGEQFF
>TRBJ1-1|.|.|TRBV5-8
TGTGCCAGCAACCCCGGGTACACTGAAGCTTTCTTT
CASNPGYTEAFF
>TRBJ2-3|.|.|TRBV7-9
TGTGCCAGCAGCCCCAGAGGCATCAGCACAGATACGCAGTATTTT
CASSPRGISTDTQYF
>TRBJ1-5|.|.|TRBV6-5
TGTGCCAGCAGTTACTCGAGTCAAGGGGGCAATCAGCCCCAGCATTTT
CASSYSSQGGNQPQHF
>TRBJ2-3|.|.|TRBV4-2
TGTGCCAGCAGCCAACGCCGGGAGCCTCCCTTCTCGCAGTATTTT
CASSQRREPPFSQYF
>TRBJ2-7|.|.|TRBV11-2
TGTGCCAGCAGCCTCCACGCCGGGGGCCTACTCTACGAGCAGTACTTC
CASSLHAGGLLYEQYF
>TRBJ1-1|.|.|TRBV7-9
TGTGCCAGCAGCTTAGGGGGCCACCGTGAAGCTTTCTTT
CASSLGGHREAFF
>TRBJ2-7|.|.|TRBV27
TGTGCCAGCAGTTTATTGGTGGGTCGCTACGAGCAGTACTTC
CASSLLVGRYEQYF
>TRBJ2-7|.|.|TRBV6-1
TGTGCCAGCAACCCCACGCCAGACTACGAGCAGTACTTC
CASNPTPDYEQYF
>TRBJ1-1|TRBD1|.|TRBV5-4
TGTGCCAGCAGGCAAACAGGGGGGACTGAAGCTTTCTTT
CASRQTGGTEAFF
>TRBJ2-2|.|.|TRBV4-3
TGCGCCAGCAGCCGCGCGTCAGATATGAACACCGGGGAGCTGTTTTTT
CASSRASDMNTGELFF
>TRBJ1-1|.|.|TRBV4-1
TGCGCCAGCCGCTTCTCAAGCGGGGGGAACACTGAAGCTTTCTTT
CASRFSSGGNTEAFF
>TRBJ2-7|TRBD1|.|TRBV7-9
TGTGCCAGCAGCTCGACCGGGACAGGGCACTACGAGCAGTACTTC
CASSSTGTGHYEQYF
>TRBJ2-1|.|.|TRBV7-7
TGTGCCAGCAGCTTAGTATTGGGCTCCAATGAGCAGTTCTTC
CASSLVLGSNEQFF
>TRBJ2-7|.|medium-sized|TRBV19
TGTGCCAGTAGTATGGAGGAGGGAATGTCCTACGAGCAGTACTTC
CASSMEEGMSYEQYF
>TRBJ1-4|.|.|TRBV9
TGTGCCAGCAGCGTTTCCGGGGGAGAAAAACTGTTTTTT
CASSVSGGEKLFF